The 2 T cell receptor beta chains reported below all come from one sample, sequenced in a study of beta chain features in type 1 diabetes. The entirety of the isolated RNA underwent reverse transcription, so expressed TCRB transcripts were sequenced. Assay: immunoSEQ multiplex PCR; the TCRdb copy retains only in-frame clones and omits some. Among about 290,000 clones listed, roughly 8% were seen once. Material for sequencing was central memory CD4+ T cells from blood. The receptor source for this set is a woman younger than 35 in good health.

This clone was picked up a small number of times. The chain joins TRBV30 to TRBJ1-5, with D maybe TRBD1 (5 bases). The germline gives CDR1 GTSNPN, CDR2 SVGIG (reference sequence). There are 16 residues in the CDR3. V lost 0 bases and J lost 2, with 14 bases in between. This CDR3 reads CAWSVRSGGGNQPQHF. The CDR3 DNA sequence: TGTGCCTGGAGTGTCAGGTCGGGGGGAGGCAATCAGCCCCAGCATTTT.

This clone came up many times. Distinct nucleotide sequences in the sample also encode this CDR3. V and J are TRBV5-1 and TRBJ1-4, with D maybe TRBD1 (5 bases). V was clipped by 0 bases and J by 8 bases, with 11 bases between them. The CDR3 loop spans 14 amino acids. The germline V gene encodes CDR1 SGHRS and CDR2 YFSETQ. CDR3 amino acids: CASSLEQAGEKLFF. CDR3 bases: TGCGCCAGCAGCTTGGAACAGGCCGGCGAAAAACTGTTTTTT.